These 12 T cell receptor beta chains were all obtained from the same sample, sequenced in a study of CD8+ T cells in alopecia areata. RNA extraction was followed by reverse transcription into cDNA, which acted as the sequencing template. The method was immunoSEQ multiplex PCR; TCRdb's version includes in-frame clones alone and lacks a portion of them. This repertoire shows 150,000 to 200,000 clones, 50% to 70% found once; its top ten account for 14% to 15%. Specimen: CD4+ T cells sorted from blood, collected at week 0. The receptors stem from a human donor with alopecia areata.

This clone was counted a few times. The chain recombines TRBV5-1 with TRBJ2-5, with 7 bases matching TRBD2. The V gene's germline CDR1 is SGHRS and CDR2 YFSETQ. There are 17 residues in the CDR3. The ends lost 4 bases at V and 1 base at J; junction bases unmatched: 13. The CDR3 loop is CASSPSTSLALQETQYF. The CDR3 nucleotides are TGCGCCAGCAGCCCTTCGACTAGCTTGGCACTCCAAGAGACCCAGTACTTC.

The chain joins TRBV23-1 to TRBJ2-6; TRBD1 matches at 7 bases. TRBV23-1 is labeled an ORF, and its function is uncertain. The length of the CDR3 is 17 residues. V lost 0 bases to trimming and J lost 2 bases; unmatched junction nucleotides: 4. CDR3 sequence: CASSQSRQGPGANVLTF. CDR3 bases: TGCGCCAGCAGTCAATCCCGACAGGGACCTGGGGCCAACGTCCTGACTTTC.

The chain combines TRBV29-1 with TRBJ1-2; 7 bases are a match to TRBD1. J gave up 7 bases and V 7 bases, and 6 bases lay outside the gene matches. Germline V gives CDR1 SQVTM, CDR2 ANQGSEA. The CDR3 runs to 11 residues. The CDR3 here is CSAGTEGGYTF. DNA of the CDR3: TGCAGCGCCGGGACAGAGGGTGGCTACACCTTC.

V is TRBV15 and J is TRBJ1-4; D call uncertain. This CDR3 is 12 amino acids long. Trimming removed 0 bases from V and 8 bases from J, with 4 bases in between. CDR1 is LNHNV, CDR2 YYDKDF, per germline (reference sequence). CDR3 coding DNA: TGTGCCACCAGCAGAGATGTCGAAAAACTGTTTTTT. Amino acid sequence: CATSRDVEKLFF.

This chain uses TRBV25-1 with TRBJ1-2; 7 bases are shared with TRBD1. The germline V gene has CDR1 MGHDK and CDR2 SYGVNS. The junction had 5 bases not matched to a gene; V was cut back by 6 bases and J by 4 bases. This CDR3 comprises 13 residues. The CDR3 DNA follows: TGTGCCAGCAGCTGGGGACAGAGCTATGGCTACACCTTC. Translated: CASSWGQSYGYTF.

The chain couples TRBV23-1 to TRBJ2-7; TRBD1 matches at 9 bases. TRBV23-1 is an ORF; its function is uncertain. Germline trimming cut 4 bases from V and 3 bases from J; bases unmatched to any gene: 4. This CDR3 is 14 amino acids long. The CDR3, as DNA: TGCGCCAGCAGTCGGACGGGACAGGGCTACGAGCAGTACTTC. Translated, it gives CASSRTGQGYEQYF.

The genes are TRBV4-2 and TRBJ1-1; 9 positions match TRBD1. CDR1 LGHNA and CDR2 YNFKEQ come from the germline V gene. The CDR3 loop spans 15 amino acids. The ends lost 4 bases at V and 4 bases at J; junction bases unmatched: 7. The CDR3, as DNA: TGTGCCAGCAGCCCGCAGACACAGGGGGCCACTGAAGCTTTCTTT. Its translation: CASSPQTQGATEAFF.

This clone was counted a few times. The CDR3 DNA is TGTGCCAGCAGCGTGTCTTTGGAAGCAGATACGCAGTATTTT. Translation: CASSVSLEADTQYF. V and J are TRBV9 and TRBJ2-3; no clear D. The CDR3 is 14 residues long. V dropped 2 bases and J dropped 4 bases, with 11 bases sitting between them. Germline V CDR1 and CDR2: SGDLS, YYNGEE.

This chain links TRBV18 with TRBJ2-5; tentatively, D is TRBD1 (6 bases). Germline V gene data show CDR1 as KGHSH and CDR2 as LQKENI. Trimming removed 4 bases at V and 1 base at J, with 7 bases between. This CDR3 is 13 amino acids long. The CDR3 DNA follows: TGTGCCAGCTCACAGGGGGTCCAAGAGACCCAGTACTTC. It codes for CASSQGVQETQYF.

The chain carries TRBV6-5 and TRBJ2-3; TRBD2 is a possible D gene (7 bases). The germline V and J ends were trimmed by 0 bases and 2 bases, with 12 bases remaining between them. Germline values: CDR1 MNHEY, CDR2 SVGAGI. This CDR3 spans 16 amino acids. The CDR3 coding sequence is TGTGCCAGCAGTTACTCGTCCGGGGGGCCCACAGATACGCAGTATTTT. Its translation: CASSYSSGGPTDTQYF.

Comment on this clone: With only one base between it and a far larger clone, this is likely a read error. The identical CDR3 is also encoded by other nucleotide sequences in the sample. The V gene is TRBV29-1, the J gene TRBJ2-7; D may match TRBD1 or TRBD2 (5 bases each). Deletions cut 7 bases from V and 5 bases from J, with 15 bases between. The V gene's germline CDR1 is SQVTM and CDR2 ANQGSEA. The CDR3 contains 12 residues. The CDR3, as DNA: TGCAGCGGGTGGACGGGGACGGACGAGCAGTACTTC. This sequence encodes CSGWTGTDEQYF.

The chain combines TRBV29-1 with TRBJ1-1; no definite D call. This CDR3 has 14 residues. V lost 4 bases to trimming and J lost 1 base, with 13 bases between them. Germline CDR1 and CDR2: SQVTM and ANQGSEA. The chain's CDR3 is CSVVPRLRNTEAFF. Here the CDR3 DNA reads TGCAGCGTTGTCCCCAGGTTGAGGAACACTGAAGCTTTCTTT.